These T cell receptor beta chains were read from a single sample in a study of blood T cell repertoires in COVID-19. Measured with immunoSEQ multiplex PCR; TCRdb has only the in-frame clones, and not every one. The sample records about 190,000 clones, 84% being singletons. The sample consisted of peripheral blood. All receptors come from a woman between 70 and 85 years old with active or convalescent COVID-19. Each CDR3 is given with its conserved first and last residue. The D gene is left open where the match is weak. Part of the rows lack a size; the others show once, few, many or a class for expanded clones.

clone size: -
D gene: TRBD2
CDR3 length: 18
J gene: TRBJ2-5
V gene: TRBV3-1/TRBV3-2
CDR3 protein: CASSQGGWWQREEETQYF
CDR3 DNA: TGTGCCAGCAGCCAAGGTGGGTGGTGGCAGCGGGAGGAGGAGACCCAGTACTTC

clone size: many
D gene: TRBD1
CDR3 length: 14
J gene: TRBJ2-7
V gene: TRBV5-1
CDR3 protein: CASSFDRGYNEQYF
CDR3 DNA: TGCGCCAGCAGCTTCGACAGGGGATACAACGAGCAGTACTTC

clone size: -
D gene: -
CDR3 length: 14
J gene: TRBJ2-5
V gene: TRBV14
CDR3 protein: CASSQQDYGETQYF
CDR3 DNA: TGTGCCAGCAGCCAACAGGACTATGGAGAGACCCAGTACTTC

clone size: -
D gene: -
CDR3 length: 14
J gene: TRBJ2-7
V gene: TRBV9
CDR3 protein: CASSVEAGRHEQYF
CDR3 DNA: TGTGCCAGCAGCGTAGAGGCAGGGAGGCACGAGCAGTACTTC

clone size: -
D gene: -
CDR3 length: 18
J gene: TRBJ1-5
V gene: TRBV28
CDR3 protein: CASSTPGRKSYSNQPQHF
CDR3 DNA: TGTGCCAGCAGTACCCCCGGGAGGAAAAGCTATAGCAATCAGCCCCAGCATTTT

clone size: -
D gene: -
CDR3 length: 15
J gene: TRBJ1-1
V gene: TRBV15
CDR3 protein: CATSRASRDYTEAFF
CDR3 DNA: TGTGCCACCAGCAGGGCCTCAAGGGACTACACTGAAGCTTTCTTT

clone size: once
D gene: -
CDR3 length: 14
J gene: TRBJ1-4
V gene: TRBV2
CDR3 protein: CASNSPGNDEKLFF
CDR3 DNA: TGTGCCAGCAACAGCCCGGGGAACGATGAAAAACTGTTTTTT

clone size: -
D gene: -
CDR3 length: 14
J gene: TRBJ2-7
V gene: TRBV6-2/TRBV6-3
CDR3 protein: CASSFYDSSYEQYF
CDR3 DNA: TGTGCCAGCAGTTTTTATGACAGTTCCTACGAGCAGTACTTC

clone size: -
D gene: -
CDR3 length: 16
J gene: TRBJ2-1
V gene: TRBV27
CDR3 protein: CASSPRGSGTYNEQFF
CDR3 DNA: TGTGCCAGCAGTCCCCGGGGTAGCGGTACCTACAATGAGCAGTTCTTC

clone size: -
D gene: TRBD2
CDR3 length: 16
J gene: TRBJ2-3
V gene: TRBV19
CDR3 protein: CASSTSAGVGTDTQYF
CDR3 DNA: TGTGCCAGTAGTACTTCAGCGGGAGTGGGCACAGATACGCAGTATTTT

clone size: -
D gene: TRBD1
CDR3 length: 15
J gene: TRBJ2-7
V gene: TRBV5-1
CDR3 protein: CASSSRDRAIYEQYF
CDR3 DNA: TGCGCCAGCAGCTCCCGGGACAGGGCAATCTACGAGCAGTACTTC

clone size: -
D gene: -
CDR3 length: 12
J gene: TRBJ2-2
V gene: TRBV9
CDR3 protein: CASSAQPGELFF
CDR3 DNA: TGTGCCAGCAGCGCACAACCCGGGGAGCTGTTTTTT

clone size: -
D gene: TRBD1
CDR3 length: 15
J gene: TRBJ2-5
V gene: TRBV6-5
CDR3 protein: CASSTLRTGGETQYF
CDR3 DNA: TGTGCCAGCAGTACCCTGAGGACAGGTGGAGAGACCCAGTACTTC

clone size: -
D gene: TRBD1
CDR3 length: 14
J gene: TRBJ1-5
V gene: TRBV6-5
CDR3 protein: CASSPDRGNQPQHF
CDR3 DNA: TGTGCCAGCAGTCCGGACAGGGGGAATCAGCCCCAGCATTTT

clone size: -
D gene: TRBD2
CDR3 length: 17
J gene: TRBJ2-7
V gene: TRBV7-9
CDR3 protein: CASSSTGTSGFSYEQYF
CDR3 DNA: TGTGCCAGCAGCTCGACCGGGACTAGCGGATTTTCCTACGAGCAGTACTTC

clone size: -
D gene: -
CDR3 length: 12
J gene: TRBJ1-2
V gene: TRBV30
CDR3 protein: CAWSLDRGGYTF
CDR3 DNA: TGTGCCTGGAGTTTGGATCGAGGGGGCTACACCTTC

clone size: -
D gene: TRBD1
CDR3 length: 13
J gene: TRBJ1-2
V gene: TRBV7-3
CDR3 protein: CASSPGTGSGYTF
CDR3 DNA: TGTGCCAGCAGCCCCGGGACAGGGAGTGGCTACACCTTC

clone size: -
D gene: TRBD2
CDR3 length: 14
J gene: TRBJ2-1
V gene: TRBV5-6
CDR3 protein: CASSFRLAPSEQFF
CDR3 DNA: TGTGCCAGCAGCTTTCGACTAGCACCCAGTGAGCAGTTCTTC

clone size: -
D gene: TRBD1
CDR3 length: 14
J gene: TRBJ1-6
V gene: TRBV27
CDR3 protein: CASSRTGENSPLHF
CDR3 DNA: TGTGCCAGCAGCAGGACAGGGGAAAATTCACCCCTCCACTTT